These 24 T cell receptor beta chains were all obtained from the same sample, sequenced in a study of shared clonotypes between healthy human individuals. Naive CD8 cells lacked CD45RO, underwent positive selection for CCR7 and left out terminally differentiated effector memory CD45RA+ cells. TCRdb keeps only in-frame clones here, not all; method: immunoSEQ multiplex PCR. The sample yields about 580,000 clones, about 98% seen once. Sequencing was performed on naive CD8+ T cells sorted from blood. The receptors come from a young man in good health.

The chain recombines TRBV15 with TRBJ1-4; tentative D call: TRBD1 (6 bases). There are 13 residues in the CDR3. The germline CDR1 and CDR2 sequences are LNHNV and YYDKDF (reference sequence). The V gene lost 11 bases and the J gene lost 3 bases, with 13 bases spanning the gap. The CDR3 loop reads CASTGRANEKLFF. The CDR3, as DNA: TGTGCCTCCACAGGGCGGGCTAATGAAAAACTGTTTTTT. Based on the CDR3 plus reference TRBV15 and TRBJ1-4, the full variable domain is DAMVIQNPRYQVTQFGKPVTLSCSQTLNHNVMYWYQQKSSQAPKLLFHYYDKDFNNEADTPDNFQSRRPNTSFCFLDIRSPGLGDTAMYLCASTGRANEKLFFGSGTQLSVL.

The chain employs TRBV27 and TRBJ2-1; D possibly corresponds to TRBD2 (5 bases). The V end lost 7 bases, the J end lost 8 bases, and 18 bases lay between the germline ends. Germline V lookup: CDR1 MNHEY, CDR2 SMNVEV (reference sequence). This CDR3 region has 14 residues. CDR3 sequence (DNA): TGTGCCAGCATATCTTTGGGGAGTCTCGATGAGCAGTTCTTC. Amino acid sequence: CASISLGSLDEQFF.

J is TRBJ2-7 and V is TRBV30; TRBD2 aligns across 13 bases. After removal of 2 bases from V and 0 bases from J, the junction contained 4 bases not matched to a gene. The CDR3 loop spans 16 amino acids. Germline CDR1 GTSNPN, CDR2 SVGIG (reference sequence). CDR3 amino acids: CAWSTGTSGNSYEQYF. CDR3 bases: TGTGCCTGGAGTACTGGGACTAGCGGGAACTCCTACGAGCAGTACTTC.

The chain carries TRBV4-1 and TRBJ2-1; 7 nucleotides match TRBD2. Looked up from germline, CDR1 is MGHRA and CDR2 is YSYEKL. After removal of 8 bases from V and 8 bases from J, the junction contained 12 bases not matched to a gene. The CDR3 contains 14 residues. The CDR3 protein is CASSMTAGAYEQFF. DNA for the CDR3: TGCGCCAGCTCTATGACGGCGGGAGCATATGAGCAGTTCTTC.

The V gene is TRBV5-1, the J gene TRBJ2-1; a possible D gene is TRBD2 (6 bases). V lost 5 bases and J lost 0, with 15 bases in between. The length of the CDR3 is 16 residues. Germline-derived CDR1 and CDR2 are SGHRS and YFSETQ. The DNA for the CDR3 is TGCGCCAGCAGTTATTCCGGGAGCGACTCCTACAATGAGCAGTTCTTC. Protein product: CASSYSGSDSYNEQFF. The whole variable domain, filled in from reference TRBV5-1 and TRBJ2-1, reads KAGVTQTPRYLIKTRGQQVTLSCSPISGHRSVSWYQQTPGQGLQFLFEYFSETQRNKGNFPGRFSGRQFSNSRSEMNVSTLELGDSALYLCASSYSGSDSYNEQFFGPGTRLTVL.

V is TRBV5-1 and J is TRBJ1-5; D perhaps matches TRBD1 (6 bases). The CDR3 runs 14 residues. The V gene's germline CDR1 is SGHRS and CDR2 YFSETQ. V lost 2 bases to trimming and J lost 7 bases, with 13 bases between them. The CDR3 DNA follows: TGCGCCAGCAGCTTAGTACAGGGCCGGCAGCCCCAGCATTTT. Its translation is CASSLVQGRQPQHF.

The chain has TRBV6-5 and TRBJ1-4, with TRBD1 identical over 10 bases. This CDR3 region has 14 residues. CDR1 is MNHEY and CDR2 is SVGAGI in the germline V gene. J lost 15 bases, V lost 2 bases, and 9 bases had no gene match. CDR3 coding DNA: TGTGCCAGCAGTTACGGACAGGGGGTTGACCGAATGTTTTTT. It encodes CASSYGQGVDRMFF.

The chain joins TRBV28 to TRBJ2-6; D is uncertain. The V and J ends lost 0 bases and 0 bases respectively, with 15 bases between them. Germline values: CDR1 MDHEN, CDR2 SYDVKM. This CDR3 has 19 amino acids. CDR3 amino acids: CASSLWAPTINSGANVLTF. CDR3 nucleotides: TGTGCCAGCAGTTTATGGGCCCCGACGATAAACTCTGGGGCCAACGTCCTGACTTTC.

The chain recombines TRBV7-9 with TRBJ2-7; 9 bases are shared with TRBD1. The CDR3 contains 15 residues. The J segment lost 4 bases and the V segment lost 1 base, leaving 5 bases of the junction unmatched. The germline V gene has CDR1 SEHNR and CDR2 FQNEAQ (reference sequence). This chain's CDR3 is CASSLVQGAVYEQYF. Here the CDR3 DNA reads TGTGCCAGCAGCTTAGTACAGGGGGCTGTGTACGAGCAGTACTTC.

CDR3 DNA sequence: TGTGCCAGCAGTCCTAGCGTGAGCTCCTACAATGAGCAGTTCTTC. It codes for CASSPSVSSYNEQFF. V and J are TRBV25-1 and TRBJ2-1; D perhaps matches TRBD2 (6 bases). The germline gives CDR1 MGHDK, CDR2 SYGVNS. Trimming removed 5 bases at V and 0 bases at J, with 11 bases between. CDR3 length: 15 residues.

The chain has TRBV7-8 and TRBJ1-1; D unclear. The length of the CDR3 is 12 residues. Trimming stripped 2 bases from V and 6 bases from J, with 7 bases between. The V gene's germline CDR1 is SGHVS and CDR2 FQNEAQ. CDR3: CASSLSRSEAFF. Written as DNA, the CDR3 is TGTGCCAGCAGCTTAAGTAGATCTGAAGCTTTCTTT.

V gene TRBV30 combines with J gene TRBJ2-1; D gene uncertain. The V gene lost 2 bases and the J gene lost 10 bases, with 12 bases spanning the gap. Germline values: CDR1 GTSNPN, CDR2 SVGIG (reference sequence). There are 12 residues in the CDR3. The CDR3 spells CAWSTGTWEQFF. The CDR3 nucleotides are TGTGCCTGGAGTACGGGTACTTGGGAGCAGTTCTTC.

J is TRBJ1-1 and V is TRBV19; perhaps TRBD1 as D (6 bases). The CDR3 has 16 amino acids. The germline CDR1 and CDR2 sequences are LNHDA and SQIVND (reference sequence). Trimming removed 6 bases at V and 3 bases at J, with 20 bases between. The CDR3 spells CASSDRSQKEDTEAFF. The CDR3 coding sequence is TGTGCCAGTAGCGACAGGTCGCAAAAAGAGGACACTGAAGCTTTCTTT.

This rearrangement joins TRBV27 to TRBJ1-2, with D possibly being TRBD1 (5 bases). The CDR3 sequence is 13 residues long. V was trimmed by 1 base and J by 6 bases, leaving 9 bases between them. Germline V gene sequence: CDR1 MNHEY, CDR2 SMNVEV (reference sequence). The CDR3 here is CASSLWPRDGYTF. The CDR3 DNA is TGTGCCAGCAGTTTATGGCCCAGGGATGGCTACACCTTC.

V gene TRBV7-9 combines with J gene TRBJ2-1; TRBD1 agrees at 10 bases. The J segment lost 10 bases and the V segment lost 5 bases, leaving 8 bases of the junction unmatched. CDR1 and CDR2 from the germline V gene are SEHNR and FQNEAQ (reference sequence). The CDR3 is 14 residues long. CDR3 DNA sequence: TGTGCCAGCAGCCCCAGGGACAGGGGTGAGGAGCAGTTCTTC. It specifies CASSPRDRGEEQFF.

V usage is TRBV19 and J usage is TRBJ2-3, with 9 nucleotides matching TRBD1. The CDR3 is 16 residues long. Germline CDR1 reads LNHDA; CDR2 reads SQIVND (reference sequence). V lost 0 bases and J lost 2; bases outside the gene matches: 3. This chain's CDR3 is CASSIDRDRATDTQYF. The CDR3 nucleotides are TGTGCCAGTAGTATAGATCGGGACAGGGCCACAGATACGCAGTATTTT.

The chain carries TRBV5-1 and TRBJ2-7, with 7 bases aligning to TRBD2. J lost 2 bases, V lost 4 bases, and 6 bases had no gene match. Per germline, CDR1 SGHRS and CDR2 YFSETQ. There are 14 residues in the CDR3. The CDR3 DNA reads TGCGCCAGCAGCGCTTCAAGCGGGACCTACGAGCAGTACTTC. This gives the protein CASSASSGTYEQYF.

The chain employs TRBV7-9 and TRBJ2-7; TRBD1 matches at 10 bases. The CDR3 spans 18 residues. V shed 1 base and J 0 bases; nucleotides not matched to a gene: 9. Germline V gene sequence: CDR1 SEHNR, CDR2 FQNEAQ (reference sequence). The CDR3 reads CASSLDWDRGLSSYEQYF. In DNA, the CDR3 is TGTGCCAGCAGCTTAGATTGGGACAGGGGATTAAGCTCCTACGAGCAGTACTTC.

This clone was detected only once. The chain couples TRBV7-9 to TRBJ1-4, with a possible D match to TRBD1 (6 bases). V shed 6 bases and J shed 5 bases, with 19 bases lying between them. This CDR3 contains 16 residues. Germline loops: CDR1 SEHNR, CDR2 FQNEAQ (reference sequence). For the CDR3, the DNA is TGTGCCAGCAGTCCACCATTGACAGGAGAGAATGAAAAACTGTTTTTT. Translation: CASSPPLTGENEKLFF.

The chain uses TRBV29-1 and TRBJ2-7; maybe TRBD2 (6 bases). V was shortened by 5 bases and J by 0 bases, with 17 bases between the two germline ends. This CDR3 has 15 residues. The V gene's germline CDR1 is SQVTM and CDR2 ANQGSEA. CDR3 nucleotides: TGCAGCGTTTTAATTCGGGACTCGAGCTCCTACGAGCAGTACTTC. It translates to CSVLIRDSSSYEQYF.

V gene TRBV29-1 combines with J gene TRBJ2-1, with D unclear. This CDR3 is built from 10 residues. Germline V gene sequence: CDR1 SQVTM, CDR2 ANQGSEA. V was clipped by 8 bases and J by 8 bases, with 10 bases between them. The CDR3 coding sequence is TGCAGCCTAGTTCTCGATGAGCAGTTCTTC. Protein product: CSLVLDEQFF.

The chain is built from TRBV28 and TRBJ2-5, with TRBD1 matching 8 bases. Germline V gives CDR1 MDHEN, CDR2 SYDVKM. This CDR3 spans 15 amino acids. Trimming removed 2 bases from V and 2 bases from J; junction bases left unmatched: 4. CDR3 bases: TGTGCCAGCAGTTTACCAGGGGGCGGACAAGAGACCCAGTACTTC. Translated, it gives CASSLPGGGQETQYF. The whole variable domain, filled in from reference TRBV28 and TRBJ2-5, reads DVKVTQSSRYLVKRTGEKVFLECVQDMDHENMFWYRQDPGLGLRLIYFSYDVKMKEKGDIPEGYSVSREKKERFSLILESASTNQTSMYLCASSLPGGGQETQYFGPGTRLLVL.

V is TRBV4-1 and J is TRBJ2-1; 8 nucleotides align to TRBD2. The CDR3 sequence is 16 residues long. After removal of 1 base from V and 4 bases from J, the junction contained 6 bases not matched to a gene. Germline V gene sequence: CDR1 MGHRA, CDR2 YSYEKL. In nucleotides, the CDR3 is TGCGCCAGCAGCCAAGGGGGACTAGGGACTTACAATGAGCAGTTCTTC. Protein sequence: CASSQGGLGTYNEQFF.

The rearrangement uses TRBV28 and TRBJ2-3, with 8 bases that match TRBD1. There are 24 residues in the CDR3. The germline V gene encodes CDR1 MDHEN and CDR2 SYDVKM. J gave up 2 bases and V 5 bases, and 33 bases lay outside the gene matches. CDR3: CASSVGPAWDRYSGGQASTDTQYF. The CDR3 nucleotides are TGTGCCAGCAGTGTAGGCCCTGCATGGGACAGGTACTCCGGGGGCCAGGCGTCCACAGATACGCAGTATTTT.